The rows below give T cell receptor beta chains drawn from one sample of a study of cytomegalovirus exposure and HLA in healthy donors. Produced via immunoSEQ multiplex PCR; TCRdb's table is partial and in-frame only. The profile shows 89,000 or so clones, 80% to 90% of them singletons. Sequencing input: PBMCs. The receptors were sampled from a woman aged 18-35 years in good health and CMV-seropositive. CDR3s include the opening cysteine and the closing phenylalanine or tryptophan. Some rows mark clone size as missing; the rest say once, few, many or name a class of expanded clone.

TRBJ2-2	TRBV7-6	.	CASSPSGGYTGELFF
TRBJ1-5	TRBV7-2	.	CASSLGSASRNQPQHF
TRBJ1-5	TRBV5-5	few	CASSKIGVSTYNQPQHF
TRBJ2-1	TRBV9	.	CASSVRQGGSNEQFF
TRBJ2-7	TRBV18	.	CASSPQGQVAYEQYF
TRBJ1-1	TRBV6-1	.	CASSEAGWGRNMNTEAFF
TRBJ1-5	TRBV4-1	.	CASSQGAGDQPQHF
TRBJ2-1	TRBV5-4	.	CASSTYSGGPYNEQFF
TRBJ1-3	TRBV29-1	.	CSAGGGAGNTIYF
TRBJ1-5	TRBV5-1	.	CASSFVRYRNNSNQPQHF
TRBJ2-7	TRBV29-1	.	CSVDGTGSSYEQYF
TRBJ1-1	TRBV7-9	.	CASSLEENTEAFF
TRBJ2-1	TRBV27	.	CASSLTTLAYNEQFF
TRBJ1-1	TRBV2	.	CASSDSGEAFF
TRBJ2-3	TRBV5-1	.	CASSFPGEDTQYF
TRBJ1-6	TRBV6-5	.	CASSYYGTANSPLHF